The 18 T cell receptor beta chains listed next were all sequenced from one sample in a study of T cell responses to AZD1222 COVID-19 vaccine (dated by TCRdb to the early 2020s). To prepare the library, the immunoSEQ multiplex PCR assay was applied. This immuneACCESS table, as held by TCRdb, lists in-frame sequences with V and J called but not all clones. Of the missing ones, under half trace to an unresolved V gene in checked studies; the others have no known cause. In all, the sample holds some 91,000 clones, and 89% of those were seen once. 2.4% of the sample goes to the ten largest clones. The time point tag for this specimen amounts to: baseline before first vaccination. The sequencing here drew on peripheral blood, taken on day 0 of AZD1222 vaccination. The receptors here all came from an adult in good health.

V is TRBV2 and J is TRBJ2-6; D is ambiguous. V was trimmed by 7 bases and J by 0 bases, leaving 13 bases between them. The CDR3 is made up of 16 amino acids. Germline V gene data show CDR1 as SNHLY and CDR2 as FYNNEI. The CDR3 reads CASTFPILSGANVLTF. The CDR3 DNA reads TGTGCCAGCACCTTTCCCATCCTCTCTGGGGCCAACGTCCTGACTTTC.

The chain has TRBV3-1 (or the pseudogene TRBV3-2) and TRBJ2-3; no firm D call. The CDR3 covers 12 residues. The germline V gene encodes CDR1 LGHDT and CDR2 YNNKEL (reference sequence). V was pared by 1 base and J by 7 bases, with 6 bases between. The CDR3 nucleotides read TGTGCCAGCAGCCAAGTCTTCAATACGCAGTATTTT. Protein: CASSQVFNTQYF.

This chain connects TRBV19 to TRBJ2-5; TRBD1 might be the D (6 bases). The CDR3 covers 15 residues. Trimming removed 4 bases at V and 2 bases at J, with 14 bases between. Germline V lookup: CDR1 LNHDA, CDR2 SQIVND (reference sequence). CDR3 coding DNA: TGTGCCAGTAGTAAAGGGGGAGTGTGGCAAGAGACCCAGTACTTC. It is translated as CASSKGGVWQETQYF.

A single count supports this clone. The chain is built from TRBV7-9 and TRBJ1-2; D unresolved. The CDR3 totals 11 residues. The ends were cut back, 2 bases at V and 8 bases at J, with 6 bases in the middle. Looked up from germline, CDR1 is SEHNR and CDR2 is FQNEAQ (reference sequence). As DNA, the CDR3 is TGTGCCAGCAGCTTACGCGGGGGCTACACCTTC. Protein product: CASSLRGGYTF.

The CDR3 sequence: CASSESGLNEQFF. The CDR3 region has the DNA TGTGCCAGCAGTGAATCCGGTTTAAATGAGCAGTTCTTC. V is TRBV6-1 and J is TRBJ2-1; no reliable D call. CDR3 size: 13 residues. CDR1 is MNHNS and CDR2 is SASEGT in the germline V gene. Trimming removed 2 bases from V and 7 bases from J, with 9 bases in between.

The chain carries TRBV12-3 or TRBV12-4 and TRBJ2-3, with D unresolved. The CDR3 covers 11 residues. Trimming left V 8 bases short and J 14 bases short, with 17 bases between. Written as DNA, the CDR3 is TGTGCCAGCGGGATCAGAGATTTACGGTATTTT. It translates to CASGIRDLRYF.

The chain uses TRBV5-4 and TRBJ2-7; 8 bases line up with TRBD1. Per the germline V gene, CDR1 is SGHNT and CDR2 is YYREEE (reference sequence). Trimming removed 3 bases from V and 4 bases from J; junction bases left unmatched: 12. This CDR3 has 16 amino acids. CDR3 amino acids: CASSSAGRGQGYEQYF. CDR3 in DNA: TGTGCCAGCAGCTCAGCCGGCCGTGGACAGGGATACGAGCAGTACTTC.

The J gene is TRBJ2-3, the V gene TRBV3-1 (or the pseudogene TRBV3-2); tentatively, D is TRBD1 or TRBD2 (5 bases each). The CDR3 covers 14 residues. Germline CDR1 and CDR2: LGHDT and YNNKEL (reference sequence). Trimming took 2 bases from V and 1 from J, leaving 7 bases between them. CDR3 sequence reads: CASSQMGGTDTQYF. CDR3 DNA: TGTGCCAGCAGCCAAATGGGGGGCACAGATACGCAGTATTTT.

The V and J genes are TRBV2 and TRBJ2-1; D is uncertain. Trimming pared 3 bases from V and 0 bases from J, leaving 18 bases between. Germline V gives CDR1 SNHLY, CDR2 FYNNEI. This CDR3 is built from 18 residues. DNA for the CDR3: TGTGCCAGCAGTGACCCCTTTTATCCAATCAGCTCCTACAATGAGCAGTTCTTC. Translated: CASSDPFYPISSYNEQFF.

As DNA, the CDR3 is TGTGCCAGCAGCGGAATTGGGACAGACAACACAGATACGCAGTATTTT. Its protein is CASSGIGTDNTDTQYF. The chain uses TRBV9 and TRBJ2-3; TRBD1 matches at 7 bases. CDR1 is SGDLS and CDR2 is YYNGEE in the germline V gene. The CDR3 is made up of 16 amino acids. With V trimmed by 3 bases and J by 2 bases, 9 bases remained unmatched.

The CDR3 DNA reads as TGTGCCAGTAGTACCAAACGACAGGGTGCGAACACTGAAGCTTTCTTT. Translation: CASSTKRQGANTEAFF. V gene TRBV19 combines with J gene TRBJ1-1; 7 bases map to TRBD1. The V and J ends lost 4 bases and 1 base, in that order; junction bases with no gene match: 9. Germline CDR1 and CDR2: LNHDA and SQIVND (reference sequence). The CDR3 has 16 amino acids.

This chain connects TRBV6-5 to TRBJ1-1; the D is unclear. The CDR3 totals 15 residues. CDR1 MNHEY and CDR2 SVGAGI come from the germline V gene. Trimming took off 6 bases at V and 4 bases at J, with 18 bases between the two ends. CDR3: CASRYIAGAATEAFF. DNA for the CDR3: TGTGCCAGCAGGTACATAGCAGGTGCTGCCACTGAAGCTTTCTTT.

CDR3: CASSHNTGVYNSPLHF. CDR3 DNA sequence: TGTGCCAGCAGCCATAACACAGGCGTCTATAATTCACCCCTCCACTTT. J is TRBJ1-6 and V is TRBV3-1 (or the pseudogene TRBV3-2); weak D call: TRBD1 (5 bases). The CDR3 sequence is 16 residues long. V lost 3 bases and J 3 bases, leaving 12 bases between the germline ends. Germline assignment: CDR1 LGHDT and CDR2 YNNKEL (reference sequence).

The CDR3 nucleotides read TGTGCCAGCAGCTTAGGCTTAGGGATTGCGGGAAACACCATATATTTT. It encodes CASSLGLGIAGNTIYF. The chain carries TRBV7-9 and TRBJ1-3; D gene unclear. Germline V gene sequence: CDR1 SEHNR, CDR2 FQNEAQ (reference sequence). The CDR3 is 16 amino acids. With 1 base removed from V and 4 bases from J, the gap between germline ends came to 14 bases.

The CDR3 DNA is TGTGCCAGCTCACTACCTCCTCCGGGACAGGGGCAATACGAGCAGTACTTC. Translating gives CASSLPPPGQGQYEQYF. The chain carries TRBV18 and TRBJ2-7, with 10 bases identical to TRBD1. V dropped 4 bases and J dropped 4; count of bases not matched to a gene: 13. This CDR3 spans 17 amino acids. CDR1 is KGHSH, CDR2 LQKENI, per germline.

The V gene is TRBV7-9, the J gene TRBJ1-5; 7 bases fit TRBD1. The CDR3 totals 17 residues. The germline gives CDR1 SEHNR, CDR2 FQNEAQ (reference sequence). V shed 7 bases and J 8 bases; nucleotides not matched to a gene: 20. CDR3 sequence reads: CASTSSLGTEAREPQHF. In DNA form, the CDR3 reads TGTGCCAGCACCTCTTCGTTGGGGACAGAGGCACGGGAGCCCCAGCATTTT.

The table lists this clone with a count of one. The rearrangement joins TRBV6-1 to TRBJ1-6; maybe TRBD1 (6 bases). The CDR3 loop spans 16 amino acids. CDR1 and CDR2 from the germline V gene are MNHNS and SASEGT. Trimming took 2 bases from V and 9 from J, leaving 17 bases between them. The CDR3 protein is CASSEHRDEAGSPLHF. Written as DNA, the CDR3 is TGTGCCAGCAGTGAACACAGGGATGAGGCCGGTTCACCCCTCCACTTT.

This clone has just one count. The chain joins TRBV2 to TRBJ1-4, with 12 nucleotides matching TRBD1. V lost 6 bases, J lost 8 bases, and 19 bases stayed unmatched. Germline V CDR1 and CDR2: SNHLY, FYNNEI. The CDR3 runs to 19 residues. The CDR3 is CASRKGLLGQGAVREKLFF. In DNA form, the CDR3 reads TGTGCCAGCAGGAAAGGGTTGCTGGGACAGGGGGCCGTAAGGGAAAAACTGTTTTTT.